The present TCR beta chain was sequenced within a study of blood T cell repertoires in COVID-19. Authors' analysis steps: Using reference gene primer amplification, nucleated cell counts were estimated. Generated by immunoSEQ multiplex PCR, the TCRdb table keeps only in-frame clones and is missing some. The V and J calls and clone size were taken over from that table, and D and trimming were inferred from the DNA. The sample holds under 50,000 clones, about 88% seen once. Sequenced: peripheral blood. The receptor comes from a man between 65 and 79 years old with active COVID-19.

The CDR3 nucleotides read TGTGCCAGCAGTCCTCTGGGTGCAGGGGCTCCTAACTATGGCTACACCTTC. Translation gives CASSPLGAGAPNYGYTF. This chain connects TRBV27 to TRBJ1-2, with D possibly being TRBD1 (6 bases). This CDR3 spans 17 amino acids. V gave up 5 bases and J gave up 0 bases, with 19 bases separating them. Germline CDR1 MNHEY, CDR2 SMNVEV (reference sequence).